This TCR beta chain was identified in a study of blood T cell repertoires in COVID-19 (dated by TCRdb to about 2020). Broadly, across the study: Samples covering the acute and convalescent phases of COVID-19 were provided by collaborators in the United States, Italy and Spain. The repertoires were made available in a free public database intended to serve as a resource for research on the immune response to SARS-CoV-2. A de-identified subject ID, COVID-19 status, age in years and sex were almost always included in the sample metadata. Subjects who had been exposed to COVID-19, were actively infected with it, or had recovered from it provided the deeply sampled blood TCRbeta repertoires that made up the dataset. The samples were drawn from the first 160 participants of the ongoing ImmuneRACE study and from 1,254 subjects provided by 6 global collaborators. The prospective study material was composed of cDNA or gDNA derived from T cells, B-cell-depleted T cells, or PBMCs. Where available, HLA class I and class II types were taken from metadata supplied by the sample provider and were not determined by assay-based typing.

Based on the germline V gene (reference sequence), the CDR1 and CDR2 sequences are SGHAT and FQDESV. Trimming takes 6 bases from V and 0 bases from J, and the germline ends sit 8 bases apart. Counted from cysteine to phenylalanine, this CDR3 has 13 amino acids. Only the CDR3 portion is preserved as DNA: 39 bases, with reading frame beginning at the first base. Participants in the prospective study were enrolled through a virtual design, were aged roughly 18 to 100 years, and lived in 20 to 30 United States geographic areas. In the prospective study, cohorts were assigned on the basis of participant-reported clinical history obtained from a screening survey and a study questionnaire. Recovered participants in ImmuneRACE Cohort 3 were defined by two consecutive negative NP/OP PCR tests, clearance by a healthcare professional, or resolution of symptoms. In the prospective study, mobile phlebotomists collected whole blood, serum and a nasopharyngeal or oropharyngeal swab from each participant. Participants in the prospective study had the option to provide additional blood draws and questionnaires over a roughly 2-month period. Prospective study blood samples were shipped either frozen or at room temperature before DNA extraction.

Beyond this particular receptor, the publication reports: The amount of clinical and demographic metadata varied by source and participant and was provided uncurated.

To note about this clone: Its antigen is not yet known. The record has no base qualities; no much larger clone is one base away.

The immunoSEQ Assay, a bias-controlled multiplex PCR, was used to amplify TCRbeta CDR3 regions from genomic DNA. Processing in the source paper ran as follows. The number of nucleated cells in each sample was estimated from the amplification of reference gene primers within the assay. Sequence reads were collapsed and filtered to measure the absolute abundance of every unique TCRbeta CDR3 rearrangement. For each sample, productive Simpson clonality was calculated as the square root of Simpson's diversity index across productive rearrangements. TCRdb mirrors the immuneACCESS table, restricted to in-frame sequences. Some clones are absent from its copies; in checked studies, under half trace to an unresolved V gene, and the reason for the others is unknown. V and J calls and clone size are as listed in that table; D and trimming were resolved from the DNA. The sample has roughly 220,000 clones on record, approximately 82% of them singletons. The ten largest clones represent 14% to 15% of the sample.

The specimen was PBMCs or T cells enriched from blood (not recorded which). The TCR comes from a man aged 35 to 55 who had recovered from COVID-19. Here the chain combines TRBV11-1 and TRBJ1-2, with TRBD1 perhaps the D gene, on 5 matching bases. The CDR3 reads as follows: CASSPGPNYGYTF. At the DNA level, the sequence is TGTGCCAGCAGTCCAGGGCCTAACTATGGCTACACCTTC.